These 28 T cell receptor beta chains came from one sample sequenced in a study of PD-L1 blockade in urothelial cancer. Here immunoSEQ multiplex PCR was the method, and the copy in TCRdb shows in-frame clones only, minus some. The sample has 75,000 to 95,000 clones; 85% are singletons. Time point specified: pretreatment peripheral blood. The input for sequencing was PBMCs, taken around atezolizumab (anti-PD-L1) treatment. The receptors shown here come from a man between 35 and 55 years old with urothelial cancer.

The sample holds a few counts of this clone. The rearrangement links TRBV28 to TRBJ1-4; 8 bases match TRBD1. Germline CDR1 is MDHEN and CDR2 is SYDVKM. The CDR3 loop spans 14 amino acids. V gave up 5 bases and J gave up 3 bases; unmatched junction bases: 2. The CDR3 coding sequence is TGTGCCAGCAGTCAACAGGGGGCTAATGAAAAACTGTTTTTT. Translated: CASSQQGANEKLFF.

This chain joins TRBV5-4 and TRBJ2-7; a possible D gene is TRBD1 (5 bases). The germline V gene has CDR1 SGHNT and CDR2 YYREEE (reference sequence). The CDR3 sequence is 14 residues long. Between the trimmed V and J ends, which lost 2 bases and 2 bases, there was a span of 11 bases. The CDR3 sequence: CASSLQGAPYEQYF. CDR3 DNA: TGTGCCAGCAGCTTACAAGGGGCCCCCTACGAGCAGTACTTC.

This clone was observed once. DNA for the CDR3: TGTGCCAGCAGCGGGCTTCCGGGACAGGGGGCTTCTGGAAACACCATATATTTT. Amino acids: CASSGLPGQGASGNTIYF. The V gene is TRBV9, the J gene TRBJ1-3; TRBD1 agrees at 12 bases. CDR1 is SGDLS and CDR2 is YYNGEE in the germline V gene. CDR3 length: 18 amino acids. V trimming: 3 bases; J trimming: 1 base; junction bases outside the gene matches: 8.

This chain's CDR3 is CASSRGLPGLAGEGDEQYF. The CDR3 DNA reads as TGTGCCAGCAGCCGGGGACTCCCGGGACTAGCGGGAGAAGGTGACGAGCAGTACTTC. The gene calls are TRBV28 and TRBJ2-7, with 14 bases that match TRBD2. Germline lookup yields CDR1 MDHEN and CDR2 SYDVKM. After removal of 6 bases from V and 5 bases from J, the junction contained 18 bases not matched to a gene. The CDR3 totals 19 residues. Together with reference TRBV28 and TRBJ2-7, the CDR3 gives the full variable domain: DVKVTQSSRYLVKRTGEKVFLECVQDMDHENMFWYRQDPGLGLRLIYFSYDVKMKEKGDIPEGYSVSREKKERFSLILESASTNQTSMYLCASSRGLPGLAGEGDEQYFGPGTRLTVT.

The V gene is TRBV5-1, the J gene TRBJ2-5; 7 bases map to TRBD1. The CDR3 is 16 residues long. Trimming at V came to 4 bases and at J to 1 base, leaving 10 bases not matched to a gene. CDR1 SGHRS and CDR2 YFSETQ come from the germline V gene. This CDR3 is CASSIGTEIFQETQYF. The CDR3 region has the DNA TGCGCCAGCAGCATAGGGACAGAGATATTCCAAGAGACCCAGTACTTC.

The chain is built from TRBV4-2 and TRBJ2-4; 8 positions agree with TRBD2. This CDR3 spans 18 amino acids. V shed 1 base and J 0 bases; nucleotides not matched to a gene: 8. Germline CDR1 LGHNA, CDR2 YNFKEQ. The CDR3 sequence: CASSQVGSGTIAKNIQYF. For the CDR3, the DNA is TGTGCCAGCAGCCAAGTCGGTAGCGGGACCATAGCCAAAAACATTCAGTACTTC.

This clone has a handful of counts. This sequence joins TRBV7-3 and TRBJ2-2; 7 nucleotides agree with TRBD2. This CDR3 is 17 amino acids long. Trimming removed 4 bases from V and 2 bases from J; junction bases left unmatched: 10. Germline lookup yields CDR1 SGHTA and CDR2 FQGTGA. CDR3 nucleotides: TGTGCCAGCAGCTCCCACCCGGGGGGACCCAACACCGGGGAGCTGTTTTTT. Its protein product is CASSSHPGGPNTGELFF.

This clone was observed a few times. The genes are TRBV27 and TRBJ2-6; unclear D gene. CDR1 MNHEY and CDR2 SMNVEV come from the germline V gene (reference sequence). The germline V and J ends were trimmed by 6 bases and 0 bases, with 3 bases remaining between them. The CDR3 has 13 amino acids. The CDR3 nucleotides are TGTGCCAGCAGAGCCTCTGGGGCCAACGTCCTGACTTTC. Translating it yields CASRASGANVLTF.

The chain couples TRBV7-9 to TRBJ2-2, with 10 nucleotides matching TRBD2. Losses at the gene ends were 4 bases for V and 8 bases for J; bases not matched to a gene: 10. Germline V CDR1 and CDR2: SEHNR, FQNEAQ (reference sequence). CDR3 length equals 16 residues. As DNA, the CDR3 is TGTGCCAGCAGCTCCCCCCCGGGACTAGCGAGGGGGGAGCTGTTTTTT. Amino acid sequence: CASSSPPGLARGELFF. The full variable domain, its missing parts supplied by reference TRBV7-9 and TRBJ2-2, is DTGVSQNPRHKITKRGQNVTFRCDPISEHNRLYWYRQTLGQGPEFLTYFQNEAQLEKSRLLSDRFSAERPKGSFSTLEIQRTEQGDSAMYLCASSSPPGLARGELFFGEGSRLTVL.

This clone was recorded once. V is TRBV7-2 and J is TRBJ1-1; possibly TRBD1 for D (5 bases). The germline V gene encodes CDR1 SGHTA and CDR2 FQGNSA. The CDR3 length is 13 residues. Trimming cost V 5 bases and J 10 bases, with 17 bases left between them. CDR3 nucleotide sequence: TGTGCCAGCAGCCAGGGCCCCACACTTAGAGCTTTCTTT. Translated, it gives CASSQGPTLRAFF.

The chain links TRBV11-2 to TRBJ1-2; D is uncertain. The V gene's germline CDR1 is SGHAT and CDR2 FQNNGV. The V and J ends lost 2 bases and 6 bases respectively, with 13 bases between them. The CDR3 contains 14 residues. CDR3 sequence reads: CASSLLERPDGYTF. The CDR3 coding sequence is TGTGCCAGCAGCTTACTGGAGCGGCCCGATGGCTACACCTTC.

The chain combines TRBV9 with TRBJ2-5; D is ambiguous. The germline V and J ends were trimmed by 4 bases and 5 bases, with 12 bases remaining between them. The CDR3 sequence is 13 residues long. The V gene's germline CDR1 is SGDLS and CDR2 YYNGEE. CDR3 region: CASSRQSPETQYF. In nucleotides, the CDR3 is TGTGCCAGCAGCAGACAATCTCCGGAGACCCAGTACTTC.

The rearrangement links TRBV29-1 to TRBJ2-2; TRBD1 is a possible D gene (5 bases). Germline CDR1 and CDR2: SQVTM and ANQGSEA. Trimming removed 5 bases from V and 1 base from J, with 11 bases in between. The CDR3 length is 14 residues. CDR3 in amino acids: CSVSKGRNTGELFF. CDR3 sequence (DNA): TGCAGCGTTTCCAAGGGGCGGAACACCGGGGAGCTGTTTTTT.

This clone came up a few times. V and J are TRBV18 and TRBJ2-3; TRBD2 matches 8 bases. The CDR3 covers 18 residues. V trimming: 2 bases; J trimming: 2 bases; junction bases outside the gene matches: 12. Germline V gene sequence: CDR1 KGHSH, CDR2 LQKENI. The DNA for the CDR3 is TGTGCCAGCTCACCAACTAGCGCGGGGGGAAGTGACACAGATACGCAGTATTTT. The encoded protein is CASSPTSAGGSDTDTQYF.

The chain carries TRBV28 and TRBJ2-7; tentatively, D is TRBD2 (10 bases). This CDR3 is built from 19 residues. Trimming shortened V by 5 bases and J by 5 bases, and 31 bases separated the two germline ends. Germline lookup yields CDR1 MDHEN and CDR2 SYDVKM. The CDR3 DNA sequence: TGTGCCAGCAGTAACCTACAGGGGGCGTCTAGCGGGAGTCGAGACGAGCAGTACTTC. This encodes CASSNLQGASSGSRDEQYF. The full variable domain, with the rest looked up from reference TRBV28 and TRBJ2-7, is DVKVTQSSRYLVKRTGEKVFLECVQDMDHENMFWYRQDPGLGLRLIYFSYDVKMKEKGDIPEGYSVSREKKERFSLILESASTNQTSMYLCASSNLQGASSGSRDEQYFGPGTRLTVT.

In DNA, the CDR3 is TGTGCCAGCAGGAACCCTTACAGGGGCAGGGAGACCCAGTACTTC. Encoded protein: CASRNPYRGRETQYF. The V call is TRBV11-2, the J call TRBJ2-5; 7 bases are a match to TRBD1. Germline CDR1 and CDR2: SGHAT and FQNNGV. This CDR3 is 15 amino acids long. Losses at the gene ends were 6 bases for V and 5 bases for J; bases not matched to a gene: 12.

The rearrangement uses TRBV10-2 and TRBJ1-1; 7 nucleotides align to TRBD1. The trim removed 6 bases at V and 0 bases at J, leaving 4 bases unmatched. CDR1 WSHSY and CDR2 SAAADI come from the germline V gene. This CDR3 is built from 14 residues. The CDR3 loop is CASSRQGLNTEAFF. In DNA, the CDR3 is TGCGCCAGCAGCCGACAGGGCTTGAACACTGAAGCTTTCTTT.

The genes are TRBV28 and TRBJ1-5; D remains unclear. Germline CDR1 reads MDHEN; CDR2 reads SYDVKM. V was shortened by 8 bases and J by 1 base, with 6 bases between the two germline ends. This CDR3 spans 12 amino acids. CDR3 coding DNA: TGTGCCAGCGAGCGGAGCAATCAGCCCCAGCATTTT. Encoded protein: CASERSNQPQHF.

In this sample, this clone turned up once. This chain connects TRBV5-1 to TRBJ2-1; D not resolved. This CDR3 region has 14 residues. Trimming pared 4 bases from V and 0 bases from J, leaving 8 bases between. Germline CDR1 is SGHRS and CDR2 is YFSETQ. The CDR3 sequence is CASSRDSSYNEQFF. The CDR3 DNA follows: TGCGCCAGCAGCCGAGATAGCTCCTACAATGAGCAGTTCTTC.

The genes are TRBV11-2 and TRBJ2-1; maybe TRBD1 (6 bases). The germline V and J ends were trimmed by 5 bases and 4 bases, with 15 bases remaining between them. This CDR3 is 15 amino acids long. In germline, CDR1 is SGHAT, CDR2 FQNNGV. The CDR3 protein is CASSPRGTLYNEQFF. CDR3 bases: TGTGCCAGCAGCCCGAGGGGGACGCTTTACAATGAGCAGTTCTTC.

The V gene is TRBV28, the J gene TRBJ2-7, with TRBD1 identical over 7 bases. The CDR3 length is 14 residues. Trimming at V came to 6 bases and at J to 6 bases, leaving 11 bases not matched to a gene. CDR1 is MDHEN and CDR2 is SYDVKM in the germline V gene. This CDR3 reads CASSRDRYLGEQYF. As DNA, the CDR3 is TGTGCCAGCAGCCGGGACAGATACCTTGGCGAGCAGTACTTC.

V usage is TRBV27 and J usage is TRBJ1-1; the D gene is possibly TRBD1 (6 bases). The germline CDR1 and CDR2 sequences are MNHEY and SMNVEV (reference sequence). This CDR3 contains 15 residues. Trimming left V 2 bases short and J 4 bases short, with 14 bases between. Here the CDR3 reads CASSLGAQGITEAFF. As DNA, the CDR3 is TGTGCCAGCAGTTTAGGGGCACAGGGTATCACTGAAGCTTTCTTT.

This chain links TRBV6-1 with TRBJ2-5; the match to TRBD2 covers 10 bases. Trimming took 2 bases from V and 4 from J; bases not matched to a gene: 4. CDR1 MNHNS and CDR2 SASEGT come from the germline V gene. This CDR3 comprises 15 residues. The CDR3 nucleotides are TGTGCCAGCAGTGAATCGGTAGCGGGAGGAGAGACCCAGTACTTC. Amino acid sequence: CASSESVAGGETQYF.

The J gene is TRBJ2-2, the V gene TRBV30; maybe TRBD1 (5 bases). Germline CDR1 GTSNPN, CDR2 SVGIG (reference sequence). V dropped 5 bases and J dropped 5 bases, with 12 bases sitting between them. The CDR3 is 13 residues long. The CDR3 is CAWGLGVTGELFF. The CDR3 DNA reads as TGTGCCTGGGGGCTAGGGGTTACCGGGGAGCTGTTTTTT.

This clone was seen repeatedly, ten times or more. This chain joins TRBV7-2 and TRBJ2-7; the match to TRBD2 covers 9 bases. The V gene end was trimmed by 6 bases and the J gene end by 6 bases; junction bases not matched to a gene: 6. Germline V gene sequence: CDR1 SGHTA, CDR2 FQGNSA. CDR3 length equals 13 residues. DNA of the CDR3: TGTGCCAGCAGGGGGACTAGCTGGGTCGAGCAGTACTTC. Protein: CASRGTSWVEQYF.

The V call is TRBV28, the J call TRBJ1-1; maybe TRBD1 (5 bases). V was trimmed by 5 bases and J by 6 bases, leaving 10 bases between them. This CDR3 region has 12 residues. CDR1 and CDR2 (germline): MDHEN, SYDVKM. CDR3 sequence: CASSTTGPEAFF. The CDR3 DNA sequence: TGTGCCAGCAGTACAACAGGACCTGAAGCTTTCTTT.

The V and J genes are TRBV7-2 and TRBJ1-2; 7 nucleotides align to TRBD1. V shed 5 bases and J 7 bases; nucleotides not matched to a gene: 13. CDR3 length: 15 residues. Per the germline V gene, CDR1 is SGHTA and CDR2 is FQGNSA. CDR3 DNA: TGTGCCAGCAGCCCCGAGACAGGGCCCTTGTCTGGCTACACCTTC. Translating it yields CASSPETGPLSGYTF.

The rearrangement joins TRBV5-1 to TRBJ1-1; 10 positions agree with TRBD1. This CDR3 contains 14 residues. V trimming: 0 bases; J trimming: 6 bases; junction bases outside the gene matches: 2. From germline, CDR1 is SGHRS and CDR2 YFSETQ. This chain's CDR3 is CASSLAGTGAEAFF. CDR3 bases: TGCGCCAGCAGCTTGGCCGGGACAGGGGCTGAAGCTTTCTTT.